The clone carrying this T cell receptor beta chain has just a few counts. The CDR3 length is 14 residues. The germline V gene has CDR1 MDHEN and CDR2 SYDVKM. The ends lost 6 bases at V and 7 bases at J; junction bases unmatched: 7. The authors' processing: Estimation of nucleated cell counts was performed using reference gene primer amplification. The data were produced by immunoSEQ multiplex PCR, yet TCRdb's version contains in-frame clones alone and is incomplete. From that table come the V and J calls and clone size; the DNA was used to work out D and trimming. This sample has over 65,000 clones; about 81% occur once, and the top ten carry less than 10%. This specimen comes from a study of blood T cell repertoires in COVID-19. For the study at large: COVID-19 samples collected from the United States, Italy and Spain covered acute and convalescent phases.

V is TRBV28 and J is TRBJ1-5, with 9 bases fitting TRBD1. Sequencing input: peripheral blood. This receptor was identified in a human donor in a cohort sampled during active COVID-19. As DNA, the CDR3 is TGTGCCAGCAGGGTACAGGGGGCATGGCAGCCCCAGCATTTT. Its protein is CASRVQGAWQPQHF.